Below are 10 T cell receptor beta chains sequenced from a single sample in a study of blood T cell repertoires in COVID-19. The protocol was immunoSEQ multiplex PCR, while the TCRdb copy is restricted to in-frame clones and leaves out a portion. The sample consists of around 160,000 clones, over 85% of them appearing once. Specimen: peripheral blood. The receptors shown here come from a woman aged 55-70 years with COVID-19, enrolled during active disease.

The chain combines TRBV5-1 with TRBJ2-7; D unresolved. V was pared by 1 base and J by 2 bases, with 22 bases between. The CDR3 runs 18 residues. Germline V gene lookup returns CDR1 SGHRS and CDR2 YFSETQ. CDR3 sequence reads: CASSLMVSGGQTTYEQYF. CDR3 nucleotides: TGCGCCAGCAGCTTGATGGTTTCAGGTGGGCAAACGACCTACGAGCAGTACTTC.

The J gene is TRBJ1-4, the V gene TRBV2, with a tentative D call TRBD1 (6 bases). V lost 11 bases, J lost 8 bases, and 21 bases lay in between. CDR1 and CDR2 (germline): SNHLY, FYNNEI. The CDR3 has 14 amino acids. Here the CDR3 reads CASNGGRVVEKLFF. CDR3 DNA sequence: TGTGCCTCAAATGGGGGCAGGGTGGTAGAAAAACTGTTTTTT.

This clone was counted once. V usage is TRBV11-2 and J usage is TRBJ1-1; tentative D call: TRBD1 (5 bases). Germline V lookup: CDR1 SGHAT, CDR2 FQNNGV. Trimming cost V 1 base and J 2 bases, with 8 bases left between them. CDR3 size: 14 residues. CDR3 region: CASSLAQANTEAFF. As DNA, the CDR3 is TGTGCCAGCAGCTTAGCACAGGCTAACACTGAAGCTTTCTTT.

The chain is built from TRBV7-2 and TRBJ2-3; D perhaps matches TRBD2 (5 bases). The V gene's germline CDR1 is SGHTA and CDR2 FQGNSA. This CDR3 comprises 15 residues. Trimming shortened V by 4 bases and J by 0 bases, and 11 bases separated the two germline ends. This chain's CDR3 is CASSWAGYSTDTQYF. The CDR3, as DNA: TGTGCCAGCAGCTGGGCGGGCTATAGCACAGATACGCAGTATTTT.

In regard to this clone: The sample contains more than one DNA sequence encoding this CDR3. The rearrangement uses TRBV4-3 and TRBJ1-6; possibly TRBD1 for D (5 bases). Germline CDR1 LGHNA, CDR2 YSLEER. The CDR3 is 14 amino acids. Trimming took 1 base from V and 6 from J, leaving 7 bases between them. In DNA, the CDR3 is TGCGCCAGCAGCCAAGGGCAGGGTAATTCACCCCTCCACTTT. Protein sequence: CASSQGQGNSPLHF.

The chain is built from TRBV4-3 and TRBJ2-1; 9 bases match TRBD1. Germline trimming cut 4 bases from V and 9 bases from J; bases unmatched to any gene: 4. CDR1 and CDR2 from the germline V gene are LGHNA and YSLEER. The CDR3 totals 13 residues. CDR3 loop: CASSLGQGGEQFF. The CDR3 DNA reads TGCGCCAGCAGCCTGGGACAGGGCGGTGAGCAGTTCTTC.

The chain uses TRBV13 and TRBJ2-7, with TRBD1 matching 8 bases. Per germline, CDR1 PRHDT and CDR2 FYEKMQ (reference sequence). The CDR3 length is 13 residues. Germline trimming cut 7 bases from V and 1 base from J; bases unmatched to any gene: 3. The DNA of the CDR3 is TGTGCCAGCAACGGACAGGGATCCTACGAGCAGTACTTC. Amino acid sequence: CASNGQGSYEQYF. Full variable domain (outside the CDR3, taken from reference TRBV13 and TRBJ2-7): AAGVIQSPRHLIKEKRETATLKCYPIPRHDTVYWYQQGPGQDPQFLISFYEKMQSDKGSIPDRFSAQQFSDYHSELNMSSLELGDSALYFCASNGQGSYEQYFGPGTRLTVT.

V usage is TRBV6-5 and J usage is TRBJ1-2; unclear D gene. Germline V gene sequence: CDR1 MNHEY, CDR2 SVGAGI. The CDR3 consists of 9 residues. The CDR3 nucleotides read TGTGGGCCTAACTATGGCTACACCTTC. This translates into CGPNYGYTF.

The rearrangement uses TRBV7-2 and TRBJ2-7, with 10 bases that match TRBD2. CDR1 SGHTA and CDR2 FQGNSA come from the germline V gene. V gave up 5 bases and J gave up 1 base; unmatched junction bases: 5. The CDR3 length is 15 residues. The CDR3: CASSPTSGESYEQYF. The CDR3 coding sequence is TGTGCCAGCAGCCCCACTAGCGGGGAATCCTACGAGCAGTACTTC.

The chain uses TRBV4-1 and TRBJ1-1; D perhaps matches TRBD1 (5 bases). Between the trimmed V and J ends, which lost 3 bases and 6 bases, there was a span of 20 bases. CDR3 size: 16 residues. In germline, CDR1 is MGHRA, CDR2 YSYEKL. The CDR3 region is CASSQQSGSFVPEAFF. CDR3 nucleotide sequence: TGCGCCAGCAGCCAGCAATCAGGGTCGTTCGTCCCTGAAGCTTTCTTT.